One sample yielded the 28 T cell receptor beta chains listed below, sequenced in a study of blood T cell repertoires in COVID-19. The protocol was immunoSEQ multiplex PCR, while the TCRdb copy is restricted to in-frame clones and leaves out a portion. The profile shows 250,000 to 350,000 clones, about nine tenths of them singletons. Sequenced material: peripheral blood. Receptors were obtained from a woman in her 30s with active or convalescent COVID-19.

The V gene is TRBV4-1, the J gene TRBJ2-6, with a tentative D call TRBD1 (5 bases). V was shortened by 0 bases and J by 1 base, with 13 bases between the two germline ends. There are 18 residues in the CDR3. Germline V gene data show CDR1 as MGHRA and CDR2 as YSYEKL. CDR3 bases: TGCGCCAGCAGCCAAGATCAGGGTGTTCTTTCTGGGGCCAACGTCCTGACTTTC. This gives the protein CASSQDQGVLSGANVLTF.

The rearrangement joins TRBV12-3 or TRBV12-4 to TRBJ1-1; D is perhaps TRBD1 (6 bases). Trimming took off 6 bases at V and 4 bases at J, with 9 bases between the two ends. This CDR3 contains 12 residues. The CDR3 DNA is TGTGCCAGCAGCGACAGGCTCACTGAAGCTTTCTTT. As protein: CASSDRLTEAFF.

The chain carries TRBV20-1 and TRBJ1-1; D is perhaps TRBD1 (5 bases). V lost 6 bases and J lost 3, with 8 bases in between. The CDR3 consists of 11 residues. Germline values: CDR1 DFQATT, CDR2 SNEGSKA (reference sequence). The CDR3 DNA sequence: TGCAGTGCCACAGGCGACACTGAAGCTTTCTTT. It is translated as CSATGDTEAFF.

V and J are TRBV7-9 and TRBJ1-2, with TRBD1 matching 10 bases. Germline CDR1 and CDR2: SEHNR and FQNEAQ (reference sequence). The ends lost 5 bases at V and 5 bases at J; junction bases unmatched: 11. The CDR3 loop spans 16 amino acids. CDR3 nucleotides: TGTGCCAGCAGCCACTCCGGGACAGGGGATGGGTATGGCTACACCTTC. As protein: CASSHSGTGDGYGYTF.

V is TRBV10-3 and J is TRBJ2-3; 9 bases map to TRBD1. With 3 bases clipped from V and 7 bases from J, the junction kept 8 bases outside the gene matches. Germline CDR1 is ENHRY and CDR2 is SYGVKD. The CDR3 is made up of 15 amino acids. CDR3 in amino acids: CAISDPGTGRYTQYF. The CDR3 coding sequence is TGTGCCATCAGTGATCCCGGGACAGGGCGATATACGCAGTATTTT.

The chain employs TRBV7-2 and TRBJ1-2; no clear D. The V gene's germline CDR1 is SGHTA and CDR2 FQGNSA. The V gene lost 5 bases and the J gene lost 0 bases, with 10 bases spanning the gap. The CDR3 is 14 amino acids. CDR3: CASSMRGPNYGYTF. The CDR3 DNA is TGTGCCAGCAGCATGCGGGGTCCTAACTATGGCTACACCTTC.

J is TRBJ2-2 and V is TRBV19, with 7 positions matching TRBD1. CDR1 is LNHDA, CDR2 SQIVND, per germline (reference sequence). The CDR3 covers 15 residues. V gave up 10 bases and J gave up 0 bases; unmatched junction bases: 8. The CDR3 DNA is TGTGCCACCCGCGGACAGGCCGCGAACACCGGGGAGCTGTTTTTT. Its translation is CATRGQAANTGELFF.

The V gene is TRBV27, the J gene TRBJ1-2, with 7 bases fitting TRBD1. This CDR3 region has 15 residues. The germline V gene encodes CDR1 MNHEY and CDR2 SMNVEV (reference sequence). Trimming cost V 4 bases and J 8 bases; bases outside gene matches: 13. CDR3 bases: TGTGCCAGCAGTTCGGACAGGAGTGGTGTCGTGGGCTACACCTTC. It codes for CASSSDRSGVVGYTF.

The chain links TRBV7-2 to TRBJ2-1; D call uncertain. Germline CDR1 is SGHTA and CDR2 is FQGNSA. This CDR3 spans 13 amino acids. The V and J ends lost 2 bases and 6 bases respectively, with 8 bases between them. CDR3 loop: CASSLLRSNEQFF. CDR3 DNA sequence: TGTGCCAGCAGCTTACTTAGATCCAATGAGCAGTTCTTC.

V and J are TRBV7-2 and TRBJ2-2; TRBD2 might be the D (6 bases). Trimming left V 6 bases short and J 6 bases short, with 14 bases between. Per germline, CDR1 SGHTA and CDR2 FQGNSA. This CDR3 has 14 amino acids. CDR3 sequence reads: CASSYLRRAGELFF. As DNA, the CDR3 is TGTGCCAGCAGTTACCTTCGGAGGGCCGGGGAGCTGTTTTTT.

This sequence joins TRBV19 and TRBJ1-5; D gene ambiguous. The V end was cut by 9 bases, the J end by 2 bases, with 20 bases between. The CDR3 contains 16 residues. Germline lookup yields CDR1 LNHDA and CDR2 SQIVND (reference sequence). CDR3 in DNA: TGTGCCAGCAGTCCGCGTCCGCGGCTCCGCAATCAGCCCCAGCATTTT. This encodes CASSPRPRLRNQPQHF.

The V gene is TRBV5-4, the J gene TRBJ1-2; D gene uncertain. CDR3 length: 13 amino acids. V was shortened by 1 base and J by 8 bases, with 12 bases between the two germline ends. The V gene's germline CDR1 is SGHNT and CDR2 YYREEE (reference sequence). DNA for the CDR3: TGTGCCAGCAGCTTGCCAGACTTAAGCGGCTACACCTTC. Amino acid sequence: CASSLPDLSGYTF.

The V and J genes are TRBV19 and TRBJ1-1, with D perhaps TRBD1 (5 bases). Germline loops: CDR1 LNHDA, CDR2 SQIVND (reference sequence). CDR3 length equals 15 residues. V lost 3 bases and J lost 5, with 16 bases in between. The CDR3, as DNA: TGTGCCAGTAGTATTGGGCAGGGAGGGATGACTGAAGCTTTCTTT. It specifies CASSIGQGGMTEAFF.

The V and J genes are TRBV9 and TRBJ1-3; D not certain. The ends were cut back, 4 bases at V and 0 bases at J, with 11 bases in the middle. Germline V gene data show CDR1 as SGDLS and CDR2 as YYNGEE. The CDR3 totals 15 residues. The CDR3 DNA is TGTGCCAGCAGCCCAGACAAAAACTCTGGAAACACCATATATTTT. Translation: CASSPDKNSGNTIYF.

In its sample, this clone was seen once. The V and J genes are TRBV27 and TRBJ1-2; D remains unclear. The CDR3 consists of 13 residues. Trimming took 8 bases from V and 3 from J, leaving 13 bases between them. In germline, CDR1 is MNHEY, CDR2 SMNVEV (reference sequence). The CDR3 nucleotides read TGTGCCAGCCGGCTGAGAGGGCACTATGGCTACACCTTC. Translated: CASRLRGHYGYTF.

The CDR3 bases are TGTGCCAGCAGCCCTGGGGCAATGAGCACAGATACGCAGTATTTT. Translation: CASSPGAMSTDTQYF. The gene calls are TRBV7-2 and TRBJ2-3; possible D gene TRBD1, 5 bases. CDR3 length: 15 amino acids. From germline, CDR1 is SGHTA and CDR2 FQGNSA. V dropped 5 bases and J dropped 0 bases, with 12 bases sitting between them.

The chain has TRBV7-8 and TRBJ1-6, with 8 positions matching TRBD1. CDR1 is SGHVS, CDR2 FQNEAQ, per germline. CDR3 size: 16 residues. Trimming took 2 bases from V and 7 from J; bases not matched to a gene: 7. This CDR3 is CASSLRTGWKNSPLHF. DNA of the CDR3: TGTGCCAGCAGCTTACGGACAGGGTGGAAAAATTCACCCCTCCACTTT.

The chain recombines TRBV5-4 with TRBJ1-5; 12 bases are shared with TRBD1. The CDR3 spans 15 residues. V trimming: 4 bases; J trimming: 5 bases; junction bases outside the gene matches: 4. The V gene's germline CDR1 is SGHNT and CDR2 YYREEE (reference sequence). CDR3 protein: CASSPGQGADQPQHF. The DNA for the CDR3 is TGTGCCAGCAGCCCGGGACAGGGGGCAGATCAGCCCCAGCATTTT.

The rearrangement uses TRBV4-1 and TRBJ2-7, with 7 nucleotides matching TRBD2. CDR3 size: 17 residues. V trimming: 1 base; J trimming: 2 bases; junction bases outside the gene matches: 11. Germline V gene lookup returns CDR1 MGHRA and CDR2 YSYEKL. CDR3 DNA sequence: TGCGCCAGCAGCCAAGGGGGAGGGAGTGTTCAGACCTACGAGCAGTACTTC. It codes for CASSQGGGSVQTYEQYF.

CDR3 protein: CASSHQTDRGTYEQYF. CDR3 coding DNA: TGTGCCAGCAGCCACCAAACCGACAGGGGAACCTACGAGCAGTACTTC. V is TRBV3-1 (or the pseudogene TRBV3-2) and J is TRBJ2-7; 8 nucleotides match TRBD1. Germline V gene data show CDR1 as LGHDT and CDR2 as YNNKEL (reference sequence). With 3 bases clipped from V and 2 bases from J, the junction kept 9 bases outside the gene matches. The CDR3 loop spans 16 amino acids.

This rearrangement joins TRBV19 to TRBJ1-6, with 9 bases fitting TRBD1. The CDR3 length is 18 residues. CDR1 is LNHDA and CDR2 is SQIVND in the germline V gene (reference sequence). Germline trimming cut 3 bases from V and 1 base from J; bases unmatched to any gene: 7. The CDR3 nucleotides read TGTGCCAGTAGTATTCGGACAGGGGTGGGGTCCTATAATTCACCCCTCCACTTT. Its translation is CASSIRTGVGSYNSPLHF.

CDR3 residues: CSAQTARNSPLHF. The CDR3 nucleotides read TGCAGCGCTCAGACAGCGAGGAATTCACCCCTCCACTTT. The V and J genes are TRBV29-1 and TRBJ1-6; D is possibly TRBD1 (5 bases). Germline CDR1 and CDR2: SQVTM and ANQGSEA. The CDR3 runs 13 residues. The V end was cut by 7 bases, the J end by 7 bases, with 14 bases between. The full variable domain, its missing parts supplied by reference TRBV29-1 and TRBJ1-6, is SAVISQKPSRDICQRGTSLTIQCQVDSQVTMMFWYRQQPGQSLTLIATANQGSEATYESGFVIDKFPISRPNLTFSTLTVSNMSPEDSSIYLCSAQTARNSPLHFGNGTRLTVT.

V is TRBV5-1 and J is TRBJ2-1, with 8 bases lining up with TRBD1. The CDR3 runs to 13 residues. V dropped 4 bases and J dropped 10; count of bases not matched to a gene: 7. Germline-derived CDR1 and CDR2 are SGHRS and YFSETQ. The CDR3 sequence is CASSPDRGVEQFF. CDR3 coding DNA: TGCGCCAGCAGCCCCGACAGGGGTGTAGAGCAGTTCTTC.

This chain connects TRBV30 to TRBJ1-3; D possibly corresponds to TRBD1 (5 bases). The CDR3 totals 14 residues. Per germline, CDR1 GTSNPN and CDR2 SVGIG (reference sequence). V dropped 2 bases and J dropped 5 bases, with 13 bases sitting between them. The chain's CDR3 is CAWSWGETRNTIYF. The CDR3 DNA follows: TGTGCCTGGAGTTGGGGGGAGACTCGAAACACCATATATTTT.

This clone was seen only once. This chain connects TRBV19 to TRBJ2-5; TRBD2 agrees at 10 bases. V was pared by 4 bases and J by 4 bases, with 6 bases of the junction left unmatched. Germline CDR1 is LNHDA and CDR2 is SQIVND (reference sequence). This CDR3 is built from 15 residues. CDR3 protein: CASSNQRGGGETQYF. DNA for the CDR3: TGTGCCAGTAGTAACCAGCGGGGGGGCGGAGAGACCCAGTACTTC.

The CDR3 sequence: CASSSHKRGGTDTQYF. CDR3 nucleotide sequence: TGTGCCAGCAGTTCCCATAAGCGGGGGGGCACAGATACGCAGTATTTT. The chain links TRBV6-2 or TRBV6-3 to TRBJ2-3, with 9 bases fitting TRBD2. Germline V lookup: CDR1 MNHEY, CDR2 SVGEGT. Germline trimming cut 4 bases from V and 1 base from J; bases unmatched to any gene: 6. The CDR3 length is 16 residues.

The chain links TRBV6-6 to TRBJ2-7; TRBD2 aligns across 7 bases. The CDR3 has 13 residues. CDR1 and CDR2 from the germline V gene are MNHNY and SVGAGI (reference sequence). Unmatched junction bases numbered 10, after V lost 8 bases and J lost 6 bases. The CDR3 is CASRPTGGPEQYF. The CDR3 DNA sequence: TGTGCCAGCCGACCCACGGGGGGACCCGAGCAGTACTTC.

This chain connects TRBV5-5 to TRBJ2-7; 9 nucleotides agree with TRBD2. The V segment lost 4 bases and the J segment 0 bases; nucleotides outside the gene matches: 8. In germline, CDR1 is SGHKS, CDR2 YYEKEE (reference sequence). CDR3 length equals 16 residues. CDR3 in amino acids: CASSPAGGTTSYEQYF. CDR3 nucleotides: TGTGCCAGCAGCCCAGCGGGGGGCACCACCTCCTACGAGCAGTACTTC.